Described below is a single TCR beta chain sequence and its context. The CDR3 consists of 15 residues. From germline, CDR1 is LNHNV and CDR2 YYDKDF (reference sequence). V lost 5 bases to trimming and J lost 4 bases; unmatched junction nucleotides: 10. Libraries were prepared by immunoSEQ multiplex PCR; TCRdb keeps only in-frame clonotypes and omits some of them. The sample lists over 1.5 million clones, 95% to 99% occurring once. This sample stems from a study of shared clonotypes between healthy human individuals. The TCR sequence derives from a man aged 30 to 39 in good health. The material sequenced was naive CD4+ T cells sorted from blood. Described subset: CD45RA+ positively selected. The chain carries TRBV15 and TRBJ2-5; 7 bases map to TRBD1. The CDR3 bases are TGTGCCACCAGCTCGACGGACAGGCGTCCAGAGACCCAGTACTTC. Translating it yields CATSSTDRRPETQYF.